A single sample is the source of the 27 T cell receptor beta chains below, sequenced in a study of blood T cell repertoires in COVID-19. The assay was immunoSEQ multiplex PCR, and TCRdb's table has in-frame clones only and misses some. The sample carries approximately 160,000 clones, around three quarters recorded once. The specimen sequenced was peripheral blood. All receptors come from a man between 60 and 70 years old with acute or convalescent COVID-19.

V is TRBV25-1 and J is TRBJ2-1; 8 bases align to TRBD1. The junction had 7 bases not matched to a gene; V was cut back by 2 bases and J by 10 bases. Germline lookup yields CDR1 MGHDK and CDR2 SYGVNS. This CDR3 has 14 residues. For the CDR3, the DNA is TGTGCCAGCAGTGAACGCAGGGGGCTAGGGGAGCAGTTCTTC. It translates to CASSERRGLGEQFF.

The chain combines TRBV30 with TRBJ1-4; maybe TRBD1 (6 bases). The CDR3 is 13 residues long. Germline lookup yields CDR1 GTSNPN and CDR2 SVGIG (reference sequence). V lost 1 base and J lost 11, with 14 bases in between. CDR3 DNA sequence: TGTGCCTGGAGTGGGGGGCTAAGGGAGAAACTGTTTTTT. This encodes CAWSGGLREKLFF.

This clone was picked up a small number of times. This chain connects TRBV19 to TRBJ2-7; TRBD1 aligns across 9 bases. This CDR3 has 13 amino acids. Germline lookup yields CDR1 LNHDA and CDR2 SQIVND (reference sequence). After removal of 4 bases from V and 6 bases from J, the junction contained 4 bases not matched to a gene. In nucleotides, the CDR3 is TGTGCCAGTAGTACACAGGGGGCCGGCGAGCAGTACTTC. Encoded protein: CASSTQGAGEQYF.

The table lists this clone with a few counts. The chain has TRBV2 and TRBJ1-2; D remains ambiguous. Between the trimmed V and J ends, which lost 2 bases and 4 bases, there was a span of 8 bases. In germline, CDR1 is SNHLY, CDR2 FYNNEI. This CDR3 region has 13 residues. The CDR3 sequence: CASSENRSYGYTF. CDR3 nucleotide sequence: TGTGCCAGCAGTGAAAACAGAAGCTATGGCTACACCTTC.

V and J are TRBV5-1 and TRBJ1-3; D possibly corresponds to TRBD1 (5 bases). The germline V gene encodes CDR1 SGHRS and CDR2 YFSETQ. Between the trimmed V and J ends, which lost 7 bases and 0 bases, there was a span of 23 bases. The CDR3 is made up of 18 amino acids. CDR3 residues: CASRRMEDSHSSGNTIYF. DNA for the CDR3: TGCGCCAGCCGCCGAATGGAAGACAGTCATTCCTCTGGAAACACCATATATTTT.

This clone appeared a few times. The chain carries TRBV5-8 and TRBJ1-1; TRBD1 aligns across 8 bases. The CDR3 has 15 amino acids. The trim removed 2 bases at V and 4 bases at J, leaving 7 bases unmatched. Germline V gives CDR1 SGHTS, CDR2 YDEGEE. CDR3 coding DNA: TGTGCCAGCAGCTTCCTGGCAGGGGGCTTCACTGAAGCTTTCTTT. Translating gives CASSFLAGGFTEAFF.

This clone has more than one count but fewer than ten. This chain links TRBV14 with TRBJ1-2; 8 bases line up with TRBD1. Germline V gene data show CDR1 as SGHDN and CDR2 as FVKESK. This CDR3 region has 12 residues. Losses at the gene ends were 4 bases for V and 7 bases for J; bases not matched to a gene: 2. Written as DNA, the CDR3 is TGTGCCAGCAGCCTCCAGGGGGCTGGCTACACCTTC. This sequence encodes CASSLQGAGYTF. Supplemented by reference TRBV14 and TRBJ1-2, the full variable domain reads EAGVTQFPSHSVIEKGQTVTLRCDPISGHDNLYWYRRVMGKEIKFLLHFVKESKQDESGMPNNRFLAERTGGTYSTLKVQPAELEDSGVYFCASSLQGAGYTFGSGTRLTVV.

This chain connects TRBV10-1 to TRBJ2-5; 8 bases agree with TRBD2. CDR3 length: 14 residues. The V segment lost 6 bases and the J segment 5 bases; nucleotides outside the gene matches: 8. Germline V gene lookup returns CDR1 WNHNN and CDR2 SYGVQD (reference sequence). The DNA of the CDR3 is TGCGCCAGCAGAGGGGTAGCGGGGTCGGAGACCCAGTACTTC. Residues: CASRGVAGSETQYF.

V gene TRBV27 combines with J gene TRBJ2-7; D perhaps matches TRBD1 (6 bases). V lost 8 bases to trimming and J lost 3 bases, with 17 bases between them. The CDR3 is made up of 14 amino acids. Germline loops: CDR1 MNHEY, CDR2 SMNVEV (reference sequence). CDR3 amino acids: CASGPTGFNYEQYF. The CDR3 bases are TGTGCCAGCGGACCCACAGGGTTTAACTACGAGCAGTACTTC.

The CDR3 nucleotides read TGTGCCAGCAGCCAAGGGCAGATGAACACTGAAGCTTTCTTT. This codes for CASSQGQMNTEAFF. The chain links TRBV3-1 (or the pseudogene TRBV3-2) to TRBJ1-1; no reliable D call. Trimming removed 1 base from V and 0 bases from J, with 6 bases in between. The CDR3 sequence is 14 residues long. Per the germline V gene, CDR1 is LGHDT and CDR2 is YNNKEL (reference sequence).

The genes are TRBV18 and TRBJ2-1; 10 positions match TRBD2. The CDR3 loop spans 14 amino acids. CDR1 KGHSH and CDR2 LQKENI come from the germline V gene. V lost 3 bases and J lost 10; bases outside the gene matches: 6. In DNA, the CDR3 is TGTGCCAGCTCACCTGATAGCGGGGGGAACGAGCAGTTCTTC. Translated: CASSPDSGGNEQFF.

V is TRBV7-8 and J is TRBJ2-1, with a weak D call TRBD2 (6 bases). The CDR3 covers 14 residues. CDR1 is SGHVS, CDR2 FQNEAQ, per germline. V lost 4 bases and J lost 6, with 13 bases in between. The CDR3 DNA sequence: TGTGCCAGCAGCTACCGAAGACTAGGCAATGAGCAGTTCTTC. Translation: CASSYRRLGNEQFF.

The chain employs TRBV24-1 and TRBJ2-7, with 8 positions matching TRBD1. V shed 4 bases, J shed 2 bases, and the junction held 3 bases outside the gene matches. This CDR3 spans 14 amino acids. CDR1 KGHDR and CDR2 SFDVKD come from the germline V gene. The CDR3 nucleotides read TGTGCCACCAGTGAATCGACAGGGGCCTACGAGCAGTACTTC. As protein: CATSESTGAYEQYF.

V and J are TRBV19 and TRBJ1-1; D gene uncertain. Trimming took 3 bases from V and 0 from J, leaving 8 bases between them. CDR1 LNHDA and CDR2 SQIVND come from the germline V gene (reference sequence). This CDR3 is built from 14 residues. The CDR3 nucleotides read TGTGCCAGTAGTATTGGGCCAGTGAACACTGAAGCTTTCTTT. Protein product: CASSIGPVNTEAFF.

V is TRBV9 and J is TRBJ1-1; TRBD1 might be the D (5 bases). This CDR3 has 14 residues. V shed 0 bases and J shed 6 bases, with 12 bases lying between them. CDR1 and CDR2 (germline): SGDLS, YYNGEE. The CDR3 protein is CASSVAGTQAEAFF. For the CDR3, the DNA is TGTGCCAGCAGCGTAGCCGGGACTCAGGCTGAAGCTTTCTTT.

This chain connects TRBV5-4 to TRBJ1-3; D not resolved. CDR1 SGHNT and CDR2 YYREEE come from the germline V gene (reference sequence). CDR3 length: 16 amino acids. V was clipped by 1 base and J by 2 bases, with 13 bases between them. CDR3 protein: CASSLSIATTGNTIYF. The DNA of the CDR3 is TGTGCCAGCAGCTTGTCCATAGCGACGACTGGAAACACCATATATTTT.

The DNA of the CDR3 is TGTGCCAGCACGAGGGATTTGAGCACTGAAGCTTTCTTT. It encodes CASTRDLSTEAFF. The chain couples TRBV18 to TRBJ1-1; no clear D. Germline assignment: CDR1 KGHSH and CDR2 LQKENI. The CDR3 consists of 13 residues. V gave up 8 bases and J gave up 4 bases, with 14 bases separating them. The entire variable domain, with the rest obtained from reference TRBV18 and TRBJ1-1, is as follows: NAGVMQNPRHLVRRRGQEARLRCSPMKGHSHVYWYRQLPEEGLKFMVYLQKENIIDESGMPKERFSAEFPKEGPSILRIQQVVRGDSAAYFCASTRDLSTEAFFGQGTRLTVV.

The chain has TRBV25-1 and TRBJ2-2, with D possibly being TRBD1 (6 bases). V dropped 2 bases and J dropped 7 bases, with 17 bases sitting between them. The germline V gene has CDR1 MGHDK and CDR2 SYGVNS. The CDR3 runs 16 residues. The CDR3 reads CASSEEGTLIGGELFF. The CDR3, as DNA: TGTGCCAGCAGTGAAGAAGGGACATTGATCGGCGGGGAGCTGTTTTTT.

The gene calls are TRBV3-1 (or the pseudogene TRBV3-2) and TRBJ2-2, with D tentatively TRBD1 (5 bases). The CDR3 loop spans 14 amino acids. The V and J ends lost 0 bases and 4 bases respectively, with 6 bases between them. Germline V gene lookup returns CDR1 LGHDT and CDR2 YNNKEL (reference sequence). The CDR3 DNA is TGTGCCAGCAGCCAAGACAGGGCCACCGGGGAGCTGTTTTTT. Translated, it gives CASSQDRATGELFF.

The chain recombines TRBV10-2 with TRBJ1-1; TRBD1 agrees at 7 bases. The CDR3 extends over 14 amino acids. V lost 7 bases and J lost 3; bases outside the gene matches: 8. Germline V gene sequence: CDR1 WSHSY, CDR2 SAAADI. CDR3 residues: CASNFNRGYTEAFF. The CDR3 region has the DNA TGCGCCAGCAATTTTAACAGGGGTTACACTGAAGCTTTCTTT.

Only a few counts were recorded for this clone. The V gene is TRBV30, the J gene TRBJ1-2, with D possibly matching TRBD1 (5 bases). Trimming stripped 3 bases from V and 5 bases from J, with 7 bases between. CDR3 length equals 11 residues. Germline V CDR1 and CDR2: GTSNPN, SVGIG (reference sequence). The CDR3 protein is CAWSRVYGYTF. CDR3 coding DNA: TGTGCCTGGAGCAGGGTTTATGGCTACACCTTC.

This clone showed up just once. The identical CDR3 is also encoded by other nucleotide sequences in the sample. This chain links TRBV5-6 with TRBJ1-1; D not resolved. The CDR3 spans 13 residues. Trimming cost V 1 base and J 5 bases, with 9 bases left between them. Germline V gene sequence: CDR1 SGHDT, CDR2 YYEEEE. The CDR3 sequence is CASSLTGWTEAFF. CDR3 sequence (DNA): TGTGCCAGCAGCTTGACGGGGTGGACTGAAGCTTTCTTT.

This clone showed up just a few times. The chain combines TRBV5-1 with TRBJ2-7; the match to TRBD2 covers 13 bases. Trimming took 2 bases from V and 2 from J; bases not matched to a gene: 10. CDR1 is SGHRS, CDR2 YFSETQ, per germline. The CDR3 has 18 residues. Written as DNA, the CDR3 is TGCGCCAGCAGCTTCTCTTGGACTAGCGGGGGTTCGACCTACGAGCAGTACTTC. The encoded protein is CASSFSWTSGGSTYEQYF.

V and J are TRBV10-3 and TRBJ1-1, with D possibly TRBD1 on 5 matching bases. V lost 0 bases, J lost 10 bases, and 6 bases lay in between. This CDR3 spans 11 amino acids. CDR1 is ENHRY and CDR2 is SYGVKD in the germline V gene. CDR3 DNA sequence: TGTGCCATCAGTGAGTCGGGGGGAGCTTTCTTT. As protein: CAISESGGAFF.

This clone showed up just once. This sequence joins TRBV18 and TRBJ2-7; D gene ambiguous. CDR1 and CDR2 (germline): KGHSH, LQKENI. This CDR3 comprises 13 residues. With 3 bases removed from V and 3 bases from J, the gap between germline ends came to 9 bases. CDR3 DNA sequence: TGTGCCAGCTCACCCATAGTTGACTACGAGCAGTACTTC. This translates into CASSPIVDYEQYF.

The chain uses TRBV4-1 and TRBJ2-3; 14 bases are shared with TRBD2. This CDR3 region has 18 residues. CDR1 MGHRA and CDR2 YSYEKL come from the germline V gene. The junction had 10 bases not matched to a gene; V was cut back by 4 bases and J by 4 bases. In DNA form, the CDR3 reads TGCGCCAGCAGCCTCAGGACTAGCGGGGGGCCCTACGCAGATACGCAGTATTTT. This sequence encodes CASSLRTSGGPYADTQYF.

J is TRBJ1-1 and V is TRBV5-1, with 10 positions matching TRBD1. This CDR3 comprises 15 residues. Germline V lookup: CDR1 SGHRS, CDR2 YFSETQ. The V segment lost 2 bases and the J segment 4 bases; nucleotides outside the gene matches: 5. The CDR3 DNA reads as TGCGCCAGCAGCTTCGGGACAGGGGTTGGCACTGAAGCTTTCTTT. This encodes CASSFGTGVGTEAFF.